This T cell receptor (beta chain) comes out of a study of identical twins. General study results and limits: There was more out-of-frame TCR alpha sharing in monozygotic twins than models estimated. While abundant cord blood beta clonotypes carried fewer insertions, memory repertoires showed no such pattern. Zero-insertion findings could be partly confounded by invariant cells (MAIT and iNKT cells).

Unique molecular identifiers were present on the cDNA, which also gained a universal primer site by template switching. Each CDR3 protein is one row after TCRdb ran MiXCR on the 5' RACE reads. Of about 100,000 distinct CDR3 sequences in the sample, roughly 6% were seen once. This CDR3 comprises 14 residues. Germline-derived CDR1 and CDR2 are LGHDT and YNNKEL (reference sequence). V gave up 5 bases and J gave up 9 bases, with 19 bases separating them. On this clonotype itself: The antigen is unknown. This could be a read error, since a much larger clone is one nucleotide away.

The clonotype originates from a woman between 50 and 59 years old in good health. Sequenced: memory T cells sorted from blood. The chain has TRBV3-1 and TRBJ1-1; unclear D gene. CDR3 amino acids: CASSTQRIDSKAFF. For the CDR3, the DNA is TGTGCCAGCAGCACACAACGGATAGACTCAAAAGCTTTCTTT.